Listed below are T cell receptor beta chains from one sample, sequenced in a study of blood T cell repertoires in COVID-19. Libraries were prepared by immunoSEQ multiplex PCR; TCRdb keeps only in-frame clonotypes and omits some of them. The table shows some 120,000 clones, with roughly 90% occurring only once. Input material: peripheral blood. The receptors derive from a human donor with acute or convalescent COVID-19. The donor label of this sample is uncertain. Each CDR3 is given with its conserved first and last residue. Fields, in order: V gene, D gene, clone size, J gene, CDR3 DNA, CDR3 protein. D genes are given only for firm matches. Clone size is not always given. Where it is, it says once, few, many or a class for expanded clones.

V gene: TRBV6-2/TRBV6-3
D gene: TRBD2
clone size: -
J gene: TRBJ2-3
CDR3 DNA: TGTGCCAGCAGTTCCCCAACTAGCGGGAGGAGAGGAACGCAGTATTTT
CDR3 protein: CASSSPTSGRRGTQYF

V gene: TRBV6-6
D gene: TRBD1
clone size: -
J gene: TRBJ2-3
CDR3 DNA: TGTGCCAGCAGCCGCGGACAGGGATCAGATACGCAGTATTTT
CDR3 protein: CASSRGQGSDTQYF

V gene: TRBV7-9
D gene: TRBD2
clone size: once
J gene: TRBJ2-7
CDR3 DNA: TGTGCCAGCAGCTTAGCCGGGACTAGCTCTTACGAGCAGTACTTC
CDR3 protein: CASSLAGTSSYEQYF

V gene: TRBV18
D gene: TRBD1
clone size: -
J gene: TRBJ2-2
CDR3 DNA: TGTGCCAGCTCACCCCTCGACAGGGGAACGAACACCGGGGAGCTGTTTTTT
CDR3 protein: CASSPLDRGTNTGELFF

V gene: TRBV4-2
D gene: TRBD1
clone size: -
J gene: TRBJ1-1
CDR3 DNA: TGTGCCAGCAGCCAAGGAGAAGGGGGCAGGGTAGGGACTGAAGCTTTCTTT
CDR3 protein: CASSQGEGGRVGTEAFF

V gene: TRBV4-1
D gene: -
clone size: -
J gene: TRBJ1-1
CDR3 DNA: TGCGCCAGCAGCCAAGATAATTCGCGCGCCCCAGGGCCGGTAGCTTTCTTT
CDR3 protein: CASSQDNSRAPGPVAFF

V gene: TRBV7-2
D gene: TRBD2
clone size: few
J gene: TRBJ2-7
CDR3 DNA: TGTGCCAGCAGCTACCTAGCGGGACCCACGTACGAGCAGTACTTC
CDR3 protein: CASSYLAGPTYEQYF

V gene: TRBV19
D gene: -
clone size: -
J gene: TRBJ2-3
CDR3 DNA: TGTGCCAGTAGTAGAAACTCCCTAACCTACAGCACAGATACGCAGTATTTT
CDR3 protein: CASSRNSLTYSTDTQYF

V gene: TRBV27
D gene: TRBD2
clone size: -
J gene: TRBJ2-1
CDR3 DNA: TGTGCCAGCAGTTTACGACTAGCGGTTAACTACAATGAGCAGTTCTTC
CDR3 protein: CASSLRLAVNYNEQFF

V gene: TRBV27
D gene: -
clone size: -
J gene: TRBJ1-6
CDR3 DNA: TGTGCCAGCAAGGAGCCACCCCTCCACTTT
CDR3 protein: CASKEPPLHF

V gene: TRBV9
D gene: -
clone size: -
J gene: TRBJ2-2
CDR3 DNA: TGTGCCAGCAGCGTAACGGACAGGAACACCGGGGAGCTGTTTTTT
CDR3 protein: CASSVTDRNTGELFF

V gene: TRBV28
D gene: TRBD1
clone size: -
J gene: TRBJ1-5
CDR3 DNA: TGTGCCAGCAGAGGAGGACAGGGGAGATATAGCAATCAGCCCCAGCATTTT
CDR3 protein: CASRGGQGRYSNQPQHF

V gene: TRBV24-1
D gene: TRBD1
clone size: -
J gene: TRBJ2-1
CDR3 DNA: TGTGCCACCAGTGACGAATCCGGGACAGGGCAATTCAATGAGCAGTTCTTC
CDR3 protein: CATSDESGTGQFNEQFF

V gene: TRBV6-5
D gene: TRBD1
clone size: -
J gene: TRBJ1-1
CDR3 DNA: TGTGCCAGCAGCTTACAGGGGAGAAACACTGAAGCTTTCTTT
CDR3 protein: CASSLQGRNTEAFF

V gene: TRBV6-1
D gene: TRBD2
clone size: -
J gene: TRBJ2-5
CDR3 DNA: TGTGCCAGCAGTGAATCCCGGGCTAGCGGGACACGGGAGACCCAGTACTTC
CDR3 protein: CASSESRASGTRETQYF

V gene: TRBV7-2
D gene: -
clone size: -
J gene: TRBJ2-1
CDR3 DNA: TGTGCCAGCAGCGTACAGGGTCTCTCCTACAATGAGCAGTTCTTC
CDR3 protein: CASSVQGLSYNEQFF

V gene: TRBV5-1
D gene: -
clone size: once
J gene: TRBJ2-2
CDR3 DNA: TGCGCCAGCAGCTTGGTACAGGATGGTATTGGGGAGCTGTTTTTT
CDR3 protein: CASSLVQDGIGELFF

V gene: TRBV16
D gene: -
clone size: -
J gene: TRBJ1-1
CDR3 DNA: TGTGCCAGCAGCCAATCGTACAGGTGGACCACTGAAGCTTTCTTT
CDR3 protein: CASSQSYRWTTEAFF

V gene: TRBV5-1
D gene: -
clone size: -
J gene: TRBJ1-1
CDR3 DNA: TGCGCCAGCAGCTTGTGGGAGACCAGGATGAACACTGAAGCTTTCTTT
CDR3 protein: CASSLWETRMNTEAFF

V gene: TRBV5-4
D gene: -
clone size: -
J gene: TRBJ2-3
CDR3 DNA: TGTGCCAGCAGCTTGGGCTCGTGGGGGGAGTTCACAGATACGCAGTATTTT
CDR3 protein: CASSLGSWGEFTDTQYF

V gene: TRBV2
D gene: TRBD1
clone size: -
J gene: TRBJ2-1
CDR3 DNA: TGTGCCAGCAGTGCTGACAGGGCTCCATACAATGAGCAGTTCTTC
CDR3 protein: CASSADRAPYNEQFF

V gene: TRBV5-5
D gene: -
clone size: -
J gene: TRBJ1-1
CDR3 DNA: TGTGCCAGCAGCTTGGACTCTGAAGCTTTCTTT
CDR3 protein: CASSLDSEAFF